This entry lists 2 T cell receptor beta chains sequenced from one sample in a study of T-cell reconstitution after alpha-beta-depleted transplantation in children. A TCRbeta library incorporating unique molecular identifiers was prepared. Each CDR3 protein is one row after TCRdb ran MiXCR on the PCR reads. The table has some 200,000 distinct CDR3 sequences, around 7.7% seen once. Here the sequenced sample was PBMCs, mostly from graft donor cells, taken 360 days after TCRalphabeta/CD19-depleted stem cell transplant. All receptors derive from a male patient aged 2 to 10 who had a stem cell transplant for acute myeloid leukemia, so the T cells may come from the graft donor.

This clonotype occurred a few times. This chain connects TRBV3-1 to TRBJ2-7, with TRBD2 matching 8 bases. The V gene end was trimmed by 4 bases and the J gene end by 3 bases; junction bases not matched to a gene: 8. Germline V gives CDR1 LGHDT, CDR2 YNNKEL (reference sequence). This CDR3 has 15 amino acids. The CDR3 reads CASSRPGGLGYEQYF. CDR3 nucleotide sequence: TGTGCCAGCAGCCGGCCCGGGGGACTAGGCTACGAGCAGTACTTC.

This clonotype was found many times. CDR3 nucleotides: TGCAGCGTTGAGGTGGGGAGCTCCTACGAGCAGTACTTC. Translation gives CSVEVGSSYEQYF. The genes are TRBV29-1 and TRBJ2-7, with a tentative D call TRBD2 (5 bases). The V and J ends lost 3 bases and 0 bases respectively, with 9 bases between them. Germline V lookup: CDR1 SQVTM, CDR2 ANQGSEA. This CDR3 has 13 residues.